This is a list of T cell receptor beta chains from one sample in a study of T cell responses to AZD1222 COVID-19 vaccine. Method: immunoSEQ multiplex PCR; TCRdb's copy keeps in-frame clones and lacks some. Of about 120,000 clones in the sample, 87% were seen once. Sample: peripheral blood, taken on day 0 of AZD1222 vaccination. These receptors came from an adult in good health. CDR3s include the opening cysteine and the closing phenylalanine or tryptophan.

v_call | cdr3_aa
TRBV5-1 | CASSTRGNYGYTF
TRBV30 | CAWRMGGGITEAFF
TRBV12-3/TRBV12-4 | CASTSGRLNEQFF
TRBV6-4 | CASSTLAGVHNEQFF
TRBV5-6 | CASSLALDGGYTF
TRBV3-1/TRBV3-2 | CASSQETVVERPIYF
TRBV30 | CAWSRINSGANVLTF
TRBV27 | CASSLWASSAVNEQFF
TRBV5-4 | CASSSIHWEQFF
TRBV7-8 | CASSLEIGGTDTQYF
TRBV28 | CASTGYTGELFF
TRBV13 | CASSLYPRGPEGFSGANVLTF
TRBV11-2 | CASSYDSRGANEKLFF
TRBV24-1 | CATSDSDLPGGYTF
TRBV10-1 | CASNLRQGNTEAFF
TRBV28 | CASSYSGQGTDTQYF
TRBV19 | CASSIAGTGAYEQYF
TRBV28 | CASSPGTGGYTF
TRBV28 | CASSLWAGAINEKLFF
TRBV29-1 | CSALRQGNTIYF
TRBV9 | CASSAGLSSGNTIYF
TRBV5-4 | CASSLRAGQTDTQYF
TRBV28 | CASTLGDGYTF
TRBV6-5 | CASTTRYGEAFF
TRBV7-2 | CASSFHGQGVSTAQYF
TRBV27 | CASSPRTALGYTF
TRBV12-3/TRBV12-4 | CASSLAPSEQYF
TRBV5-8 | CASSLGHVYNEQFF
TRBV6-5 | CASYQGETDTQYF
TRBV19 | CASTFSGSSYNEQFF
TRBV28 | CASTTLTGELFF
TRBV27 | CASSFGADNQPQHF
TRBV12-3/TRBV12-4 | CASSFLGNEQFF
TRBV24-1 | CATSVGRVIADTQYF
TRBV6-1 | CASSVFTGTVNQPQHF
TRBV18 | CASSPQGDSPLHF
TRBV19 | CASSSRGQNIQYF
TRBV19 | CASSIGRSLAGELFF
TRBV28 | CASSLMNSPLHF
TRBV5-1 | CASSSLAGGTDTQYF
TRBV2 | CASRDSNQPQHF
TRBV3-1/TRBV3-2 | CASSQESTQYF
TRBV6-5 | CASKPPDINTEAFF
TRBV6-4 | CASSVGTENSPLHF
TRBV6-5 | CASSRLQLNSPLHF
TRBV9 | CASSVGLAGGRETQYF
TRBV5-1 | CASSSGPYTGELFF
TRBV23-1 | CASSQWGGSPGNTIYF
TRBV6-5 | CASSYAMGSGNTIYF
TRBV27 | CASYKNRDSKETQYF
TRBV2 | CASSRDRANSPLHF
TRBV3-1/TRBV3-2 | CASSYRDTEFSPLHF
TRBV7-2 | CASSYRGLSGNTIYF
TRBV13 | CASSPVGVQETQYF
TRBV7-9 | CASSRPGENGELFF
TRBV19 | CASTGPSDGEKLFF
TRBV5-4 | CASSLGGAPYEQYF
TRBV18 | CASSSGQGGTNTEAFF
TRBV7-9 | CASSPDNQETQYF